These 24 T cell receptor beta chains were sequenced from one sample in a study of chemoradiotherapy in HPV16-positive cancers. TCRdb keeps only in-frame clones here, not all; method: immunoSEQ multiplex PCR. The repertoire includes 4,000 to 6,000 clones, 91% of them detected once, and 3.1% sits in the top ten. The sequences come from tumor tissue, collected from a patient who underwent chemoradiotherapy. The receptors here all came from a human donor with HPV-associated anogenital cancer.

The V and J genes are TRBV13 and TRBJ2-1; TRBD2 matches at 7 bases. Germline V gene sequence: CDR1 PRHDT, CDR2 FYEKMQ (reference sequence). Germline trimming cut 5 bases from V and 1 base from J; bases unmatched to any gene: 8. CDR3 size: 16 residues. The DNA for the CDR3 is TGTGCCAGCAGCCCCGCGCTAGCGGTATCCTACAATGAGCAGTTCTTC. It encodes CASSPALAVSYNEQFF.

The rearrangement uses TRBV2 and TRBJ1-5; the D gene is possibly TRBD1 (6 bases). V lost 1 base and J lost 1, with 8 bases in between. The CDR3 sequence is 15 residues long. In germline, CDR1 is SNHLY, CDR2 FYNNEI. DNA for the CDR3: TGTGCCAGCAGTGAAGGGACAGTGAGCAATCAGCCCCAGCATTTT. It translates to CASSEGTVSNQPQHF. Together with reference TRBV2 and TRBJ1-5, the CDR3 gives the full variable domain: EPEVTQTPSHQVTQMGQEVILRCVPISNHLYFYWYRQILGQKVEFLVSFYNNEISEKSEIFDDQFSVERPDGSNFTLKIRSTKLEDSAMYFCASSEGTVSNQPQHFGDGTRLSIL.

J is TRBJ2-7 and V is TRBV7-9, with D uncertain. The CDR3 totals 14 residues. Germline values: CDR1 SEHNR, CDR2 FQNEAQ (reference sequence). Trimming shortened V by 2 bases and J by 3 bases, and 11 bases separated the two germline ends. CDR3 region: CASSLFTEFYEQYF. The DNA for the CDR3 is TGTGCCAGCAGCTTATTCACAGAATTCTACGAGCAGTACTTC.

This sequence joins TRBV28 and TRBJ1-1; 7 nucleotides line up with TRBD1. Germline V gene data show CDR1 as MDHEN and CDR2 as SYDVKM. This CDR3 contains 14 residues. V shed 11 bases, J shed 0 bases, and the junction held 9 bases outside the gene matches. CDR3 sequence (DNA): TGTGCCCACACTTCTGACAGGGTGAACACTGAAGCTTTCTTT. It translates to CAHTSDRVNTEAFF. Using reference TRBV28 and TRBJ1-1 for the parts outside the CDR3, the full variable domain is DVKVTQSSRYLVKRTGEKVFLECVQDMDHENMFWYRQDPGLGLRLIYFSYDVKMKEKGDIPEGYSVSREKKERFSLILESASTNQTSMYLCAHTSDRVNTEAFFGQGTRLTVV.

This clone was seen a single time. This chain connects TRBV14 to TRBJ2-7; D gene uncertain. The CDR3 contains 14 residues. The V gene's germline CDR1 is SGHDN and CDR2 FVKESK. V was shortened by 4 bases and J by 4 bases, with 14 bases between the two germline ends. As DNA, the CDR3 is TGTGCCAGCAGCCGCGGCTATACCCCGTACGAGCAGTACTTC. Translation gives CASSRGYTPYEQYF.

The rearrangement uses TRBV27 and TRBJ2-7; no clear D gene. The CDR3 contains 14 residues. In germline, CDR1 is MNHEY, CDR2 SMNVEV (reference sequence). The ends were cut back, 2 bases at V and 7 bases at J, with 15 bases in the middle. Here the CDR3 reads CASSLGPNPREQYF. In nucleotides, the CDR3 is TGTGCCAGCAGTTTAGGCCCTAATCCGAGGGAGCAGTACTTC.

This chain uses TRBV19 with TRBJ2-2; 7 positions match TRBD1. The CDR3 totals 15 residues. Germline lookup yields CDR1 LNHDA and CDR2 SQIVND (reference sequence). V was pared by 6 bases and J by 0 bases, with 4 bases of the junction left unmatched. The CDR3 DNA follows: TGTGCCAGTAGCAAGGGACAGACGAACACCGGGGAGCTGTTTTTT. Protein product: CASSKGQTNTGELFF.

V gene TRBV15 combines with J gene TRBJ1-6, with no clear D. V was cut by 3 bases and J by 9 bases, with 18 bases left in between. The CDR3 is made up of 16 amino acids. Germline assignment: CDR1 LNHNV and CDR2 YYDKDF (reference sequence). DNA of the CDR3: TGTGCCACCAGCAGGGACGGCCCCGAGGCGGGTTCACCCCTCCACTTT. Encoded protein: CATSRDGPEAGSPLHF.

This clone has a single count. CDR3 sequence reads: CASSSTSYEQYF. The CDR3 DNA follows: TGTGCCAGCAGCTCAACTAGCTACGAGCAGTACTTC. This chain connects TRBV9 to TRBJ2-7, with D tentatively TRBD2 (5 bases). CDR1 is SGDLS and CDR2 is YYNGEE in the germline V gene. The V end lost 4 bases, the J end lost 3 bases, and 8 bases lay between the germline ends. The CDR3 extends over 12 amino acids.

This clone was recorded once. This rearrangement joins TRBV7-2 to TRBJ1-1; weak D call: TRBD1 (5 bases). V lost 5 bases and J 1 base, leaving 8 bases between the germline ends. CDR3 size: 13 residues. Germline CDR1 reads SGHTA; CDR2 reads FQGNSA. The CDR3 DNA sequence: TGTGCCAGCAGCCTTCAGGGGAACACTGAAGCTTTCTTT. Encoded protein: CASSLQGNTEAFF.

The chain carries TRBV27 and TRBJ2-5, with D perhaps TRBD2 (6 bases). The V end was cut by 2 bases, the J end by 1 base, with 11 bases between. CDR3 length equals 15 residues. The germline gives CDR1 MNHEY, CDR2 SMNVEV (reference sequence). CDR3: CASSLAGSPQETQYF. CDR3 nucleotide sequence: TGTGCCAGCAGTTTAGCGGGGAGCCCCCAAGAGACCCAGTACTTC.

The chain joins TRBV2 to TRBJ2-7, with D unclear. The ends were cut back, 6 bases at V and 3 bases at J, with 6 bases in the middle. The CDR3 extends over 11 amino acids. CDR1 and CDR2 from the germline V gene are SNHLY and FYNNEI. The CDR3 sequence is CASSPYYEQYF. The CDR3 bases are TGTGCCAGCAGCCCATACTACGAGCAGTACTTC.

The chain combines TRBV6-6 with TRBJ1-5, with D perhaps matching TRBD1 (5 bases). The CDR3 length is 14 residues. V dropped 4 bases and J dropped 2 bases, with 9 bases sitting between them. The V gene's germline CDR1 is MNHNY and CDR2 SVGAGI (reference sequence). CDR3 nucleotide sequence: TGTGCCAGCAGTTCCGGGGGGGGCAATCAGCCCCAGCATTTT. It codes for CASSSGGGNQPQHF.

V and J are TRBV5-6 and TRBJ2-7; D is possibly TRBD1 or TRBD2 (5 bases each). The germline V gene has CDR1 SGHDT and CDR2 YYEEEE. Trimming cost V 1 base and J 0 bases, with 14 bases left between them. The CDR3 covers 16 residues. The CDR3 coding sequence is TGTGCCAGCAGCTTGAGGGACCTGGCCCCCTCCTACGAGCAGTACTTC. Residues: CASSLRDLAPSYEQYF.

This sequence joins TRBV6-4 and TRBJ2-3; 8 bases map to TRBD2. V was pared by 3 bases and J by 1 base, with 6 bases of the junction left unmatched. CDR1 MRHNA and CDR2 SNTAGT come from the germline V gene. The CDR3 consists of 16 residues. As DNA, the CDR3 is TGTGCCAGCAGTGAATCGGGGGGGGCCGGCACAGATACGCAGTATTTT. It specifies CASSESGGAGTDTQYF.

The chain combines TRBV6-5 with TRBJ2-1; D tentatively fits TRBD1 or TRBD2 (5 bases each). The CDR3 contains 14 residues. The germline CDR1 and CDR2 sequences are MNHEY and SVGAGI. V lost 0 bases and J lost 5, with 8 bases in between. The CDR3 DNA is TGTGCCAGCAGTTACTCGGGACGGAACAATGAGCAGTTCTTC. This codes for CASSYSGRNNEQFF.

This clone occurred once. This rearrangement joins TRBV4-3 to TRBJ2-1, with D possibly matching TRBD1 (5 bases). Germline values: CDR1 LGHNA, CDR2 YSLEER. The ends were cut back, 1 base at V and 4 bases at J, with 11 bases in the middle. The CDR3 is made up of 15 amino acids. CDR3 bases: TGCGCCAGCAGCCAAGCCCAGGGCAAGTACAATGAGCAGTTCTTC. Translated, it gives CASSQAQGKYNEQFF.

This chain joins TRBV7-2 and TRBJ2-7; 7 nucleotides agree with TRBD2. The germline CDR1 and CDR2 sequences are SGHTA and FQGNSA. V shed 7 bases, J shed 4 bases, and the junction held 16 bases outside the gene matches. This CDR3 is built from 16 residues. CDR3: CASTKVGGAGLYEQYF. The CDR3 DNA sequence: TGTGCCAGCACAAAGGTCGGGGGAGCGGGGCTTTACGAGCAGTACTTC.

This chain links TRBV5-1 with TRBJ2-7, with D maybe TRBD1 (7 bases). With 0 bases removed from V and 3 bases from J, the gap between germline ends came to 10 bases. This CDR3 spans 14 amino acids. Germline CDR1 is SGHRS and CDR2 is YFSETQ. The CDR3 DNA is TGCGCCAGCAGCTTGGGGAGGGGGCTCTACGAGCAGTACTTC. It is translated as CASSLGRGLYEQYF.

In its sample, this clone was seen once. This chain links TRBV14 with TRBJ2-5; 11 bases line up with TRBD2. CDR1 is SGHDN, CDR2 FVKESK, per germline. Trimming removed 4 bases from V and 5 bases from J; junction bases left unmatched: 21. This CDR3 is 20 amino acids long. CDR3 residues: CASSRNPYVVSSGRWETQYF. The CDR3 DNA is TGTGCCAGCAGCCGGAACCCTTACGTTGTTTCTAGCGGGAGGTGGGAGACCCAGTACTTC.

The CDR3 region has the DNA TGTGCCAGCAGCCTCCAGAGATATGGCTACACCTTC. This translates into CASSLQRYGYTF. The rearrangement uses TRBV7-9 and TRBJ1-2; D unclear. V was cut by 5 bases and J by 5 bases, with 9 bases left in between. The V gene's germline CDR1 is SEHNR and CDR2 FQNEAQ (reference sequence). This CDR3 spans 12 amino acids.

This chain connects TRBV9 to TRBJ1-5; D not resolved. The CDR3 runs 12 residues. Germline V gene lookup returns CDR1 SGDLS and CDR2 YYNGEE. V dropped 0 bases and J dropped 6 bases, with 4 bases sitting between them. The CDR3 DNA sequence: TGTGCCAGCAGCGTAGGGTGTCAGCCCCAGCATTTT. Translated: CASSVGCQPQHF. The variable domain in full, with the rest retrieved from reference TRBV9 and TRBJ1-5, is DSGVTQTPKHLITATGQRVTLRCSPRSGDLSVYWYQQSLDQGLQFLIQYYNGEERAKGNILERFSAQQFPDLHSELNLSSLELGDSALYFCASSVGCQPQHFGDGTRLSIL.

This chain joins TRBV14 and TRBJ2-7; the match to TRBD1 covers 8 bases. With V trimmed by 0 bases and J by 3 bases, 10 bases remained unmatched. Germline V gene data show CDR1 as SGHDN and CDR2 as FVKESK. This CDR3 has 17 amino acids. CDR3 nucleotides: TGTGCCAGCAGCCAAGATTCCCTCCAGGGGGCTCTCTACGAGCAGTACTTC. It yields the protein CASSQDSLQGALYEQYF.

The chain combines TRBV6-1 with TRBJ2-1; TRBD1 is a possible D gene (6 bases). Looked up from germline, CDR1 is MNHNS and CDR2 is SASEGT. The CDR3 is made up of 15 amino acids. The V end lost 8 bases, the J end lost 2 bases, and 16 bases lay between the germline ends. The CDR3 is CASHRDIETYNEQFF. Written as DNA, the CDR3 is TGTGCCAGCCACAGGGACATCGAGACCTACAATGAGCAGTTCTTC.